This TCR beta chain came from a study of shared clonotypes between healthy human individuals. Findings and limits, study-wide: A limitation of the genetic and exposure-history diversity represented arose from few donors. In general, naive subsets displayed greater estimated richness than memory subsets did.

In the case of this clone: Its cognate antigen is unknown. Other DNA sequences in the same sample also yield this CDR3.

Between the trimmed V and J ends, which lost 0 bases and 5 bases, there was a span of 11 bases. Per the germline V gene, CDR1 is GTSNPN and CDR2 is SVGIG (reference sequence). There are 14 residues in the CDR3. Method: immunoSEQ multiplex PCR; TCRdb's copy keeps in-frame clones and lacks some. Here the sample spans about 2.4 million clones, 93% being singletons. Sequencing was carried out using naive CD4+ T cells from PBMCs. This sample's subset: CD45RA+ positively selected. The V and J genes are TRBV30 and TRBJ1-5, with D maybe TRBD1 (5 bases). The source of this sequence is a man aged 18 to 30 in good health. Some clones in this sample may be carry-over from other donors' samples. The CDR3 reads CAWSVPGRDQPQHF. The CDR3 DNA reads TGTGCCTGGAGTGTACCGGGCAGGGATCAGCCCCAGCATTTT.